These 7 T cell receptor beta chains were all obtained from the same sample, sequenced in a study of blood T cells in healthy people across ages. A second PCR of 7 to 11 cycles used a sample-barcoded 5' primer and a J-beta primer mix. Using its own MiXCR run on the 5' RACE reads, TCRdb lists one record per CDR3 protein. The table shows around 1.5 million distinct CDR3 sequences, with 55% to 75% occurring only once. The specimen sequenced was blood. The origin of the receptors is a man in his late teens or twenties in good health.

There are a few counts of this clonotype. The V and J genes are TRBV7-9 and TRBJ2-7; 11 bases map to TRBD2. The trim removed 5 bases at V and 0 bases at J, leaving 6 bases unmatched. Germline CDR1 and CDR2: SEHNR and FQNEAQ (reference sequence). This CDR3 has 16 residues. DNA for the CDR3: TGTGCCAGCAGCACTCCTAGCGGGGGGATCTCCTACGAGCAGTACTTC. It specifies CASSTPSGGISYEQYF.

The J gene is TRBJ2-5, the V gene TRBV4-2; 9 positions match TRBD1. Germline CDR1 reads LGHNA; CDR2 reads YNFKEQ. The CDR3 is made up of 16 amino acids. J was trimmed by 11 bases and V by 2 bases; bases with no gene match: 15. The CDR3 reads CASSQRDRVLYNEQYF. CDR3 nucleotide sequence: TGTGCCAGCAGCCAACGGGACAGGGTTCTCTACAATGAGCAGTACTTC.

The CDR3 bases are TGTGCCATGAGCGGAAGCACAGATACGCAGTATTTT. It specifies CAMSGSTDTQYF. The V gene is TRBV10-3, the J gene TRBJ2-3; maybe TRBD2 (5 bases). Germline assignment: CDR1 ENHRY and CDR2 SYGVKD. Trimming took off 9 bases at V and 0 bases at J, with 7 bases between the two ends. The CDR3 sequence is 12 residues long.

This rearrangement joins TRBV11-2 to TRBJ2-2; no clear D gene. The CDR3 contains 13 residues. Trimming left V 6 bases short and J 9 bases short, with 14 bases between. CDR1 is SGHAT, CDR2 FQNNGV, per germline. The CDR3 here is CASREKGHWELFF. The CDR3 DNA follows: TGTGCCAGCAGGGAAAAGGGCCATTGGGAGCTGTTTTTT.

This chain joins TRBV5-5 and TRBJ1-2; D possibly corresponds to TRBD1 (6 bases). Germline values: CDR1 SGHKS, CDR2 YYEKEE (reference sequence). The V end was cut by 3 bases, the J end by 10 bases, with 16 bases between. The CDR3 loop spans 13 amino acids. CDR3: CASSSNAYRAYTF. CDR3 nucleotide sequence: TGTGCCAGCAGCTCCAACGCGTACAGGGCCTACACCTTC.

This clonotype was counted a few times. The V call is TRBV29-1, the J call TRBJ2-7; 7 bases fit TRBD1. V lost 5 bases to trimming and J lost 2 bases; unmatched junction nucleotides: 6. This CDR3 region has 13 residues. Germline-derived CDR1 and CDR2 are SQVTM and ANQGSEA. In DNA form, the CDR3 reads TGCAGCGTTCGGACAGGCCAAACCTACGAGCAGTACTTC. Its translation is CSVRTGQTYEQYF.

As regards this clonotype: The junction departs from germline at one end; a sequencing error may be responsible. The chain uses TRBV5-1 and TRBJ2-1; D not resolved. This CDR3 spans 12 amino acids. Germline assignment: CDR1 SGHRS and CDR2 YFSETQ. CDR3 loop: CASILSYNEQFF. In DNA form, the CDR3 reads TGCGCCAGCATCTTGTCATACAATGAGCAGTTCTTC. Full variable domain (rest looked up from reference TRBV5-1 and TRBJ2-1): KAGVTQTPRYLIKTRGQQVTLSCSPISGHRSVSWYQQTPGQGLQFLFEYFSETQRNKGNFPGRFSGRQFSNSRSEMNVSTLELGDSALYLCASILSYNEQFFGPGTRLTVL.